This entry lists 21 T cell receptor beta chains sequenced from one sample in a study of cytomegalovirus exposure and HLA in healthy donors. In the PCR, 60 Vbeta and 13 Jbeta primers were used. Profiled with immunoSEQ multiplex PCR; TCRdb holds only in-frame clones, not every one. The table includes around 99,000 clones, around 74% detected once. Sequencing was performed on PBMCs. The receptors come from a man in his fifties in good health and CMV-seropositive.

The chain carries TRBV6-6 and TRBJ2-5; tentatively, D is TRBD1 (6 bases). This CDR3 contains 13 residues. Trimming shortened V by 9 bases and J by 5 bases, and 16 bases separated the two germline ends. CDR1 MNHNY and CDR2 SVGAGI come from the germline V gene (reference sequence). The CDR3 DNA reads as TGTGCCAGTACCCGGGACAACTACGAGACCCAGTACTTC. As protein: CASTRDNYETQYF.

The chain couples TRBV7-9 to TRBJ1-4; the match to TRBD1 covers 9 bases. The CDR3 covers 16 residues. Losses at the gene ends were 7 bases for V and 3 bases for J; bases not matched to a gene: 9. Germline V gives CDR1 SEHNR, CDR2 FQNEAQ (reference sequence). The CDR3 here is CASNQEGQGANEKLFF. CDR3 sequence (DNA): TGTGCCAGCAACCAAGAGGGACAGGGTGCTAATGAAAAACTGTTTTTT.

This clone was observed a handful of times. The chain employs TRBV7-2 and TRBJ2-3; TRBD2 matches 10 bases. Germline CDR1 reads SGHTA; CDR2 reads FQGNSA. V shed 1 base and J 5 bases; nucleotides not matched to a gene: 3. The CDR3 runs 15 residues. CDR3 in DNA: TGTGCCAGCAGCTTAGTAGTAGCGGGGGGAGATACGCAGTATTTT. Its protein is CASSLVVAGGDTQYF.

This chain uses TRBV30 with TRBJ1-1; D is uncertain. Germline V gene lookup returns CDR1 GTSNPN and CDR2 SVGIG (reference sequence). The CDR3 runs to 14 residues. With 3 bases removed from V and 4 bases from J, the gap between germline ends came to 15 bases. The CDR3 DNA follows: TGTGCCTGGAGCTTGGAGGGAGCATTCACTGAAGCTTTCTTT. Its translation is CAWSLEGAFTEAFF.

Comments on this clone: An end of the junction does not agree with germline; a read error may underlie this. The rearrangement joins TRBV30 to TRBJ1-5; tentative D call: TRBD1 (6 bases). The CDR3 contains 15 residues. The germline V gene encodes CDR1 GTSNPN and CDR2 SVGIG (reference sequence). The CDR3 DNA follows: TGTGCCTGGAGTGCGACCGGGACACTGAATCAGCCCCAGAATTTT. This translates into CAWSATGTLNQPQNF.

This clone occurred a few times. V usage is TRBV19 and J usage is TRBJ1-2, with a weak D call TRBD1 (6 bases). Germline CDR1 LNHDA, CDR2 SQIVND (reference sequence). CDR3 length: 13 residues. Between the trimmed V and J ends, which lost 6 bases and 4 bases, there was a span of 12 bases. CDR3 loop: CASSDTGIYGYTF. Written as DNA, the CDR3 is TGTGCCAGTAGCGACACAGGGATCTATGGCTACACCTTC. The complete variable domain, with remaining parts taken from reference TRBV19 and TRBJ1-2, reads DGGITQSPKYLFRKEGQNVTLSCEQNLNHDAMYWYRQDPGQGLRLIYYSQIVNDFQKGDIAEGYSVSREKKESFPLTVTSAQKNPTAFYLCASSDTGIYGYTFGSGTRLTVV.

This chain uses TRBV4-2 with TRBJ2-3; D not certain. Trimming removed 0 bases from V and 5 bases from J, with 9 bases in between. CDR3 size: 14 residues. Germline V gene data show CDR1 as LGHNA and CDR2 as YNFKEQ. In DNA, the CDR3 is TGTGCCAGCAGCCAAGAGGCTCTTAAAGATACGCAGTATTTT. It encodes CASSQEALKDTQYF.

This clone came up once. CDR3 region: CASSVATLERDTQYF. The CDR3 DNA sequence: TGTGCCAGCAGCGTAGCTACGCTAGAGAGAGATACGCAGTATTTT. The chain links TRBV9 to TRBJ2-3; D is ambiguous. The CDR3 extends over 15 amino acids. The germline CDR1 and CDR2 sequences are SGDLS and YYNGEE. V was clipped by 0 bases and J by 5 bases, with 13 bases between them.

This clone has only one observation. V and J are TRBV5-1 and TRBJ2-7; TRBD2 agrees at 7 bases. CDR3 length: 15 amino acids. Germline-derived CDR1 and CDR2 are SGHRS and YFSETQ. Trimming removed 4 bases from V and 0 bases from J; junction bases left unmatched: 7. The CDR3 loop reads CASSPAGFGSYEQYF. The CDR3 nucleotides are TGCGCCAGCAGCCCAGCGGGGTTCGGCTCCTACGAGCAGTACTTC.

V and J are TRBV6-4 and TRBJ1-5; TRBD1 matches 9 bases. The CDR3 has 18 residues. Per germline, CDR1 MRHNA and CDR2 SNTAGT. V shed 8 bases and J 3 bases; nucleotides not matched to a gene: 17. CDR3 amino acids: CASDSRDRAHRDNQPQHF. As DNA, the CDR3 is TGTGCCAGCGACTCCCGGGACAGGGCCCATAGAGACAATCAGCCCCAGCATTTT.

V gene TRBV18 combines with J gene TRBJ1-2; 7 bases map to TRBD1. Trimming at V came to 3 bases and at J to 6 bases, leaving 4 bases not matched to a gene. Germline CDR1 KGHSH, CDR2 LQKENI. The CDR3 runs to 13 residues. The CDR3 nucleotides read TGTGCCAGCTCACCCCGGGACAGAGATGGCTACACCTTC. It translates to CASSPRDRDGYTF.

The chain links TRBV6-1 to TRBJ2-2; D is perhaps TRBD2 (6 bases). The CDR3 totals 16 residues. Deletions cut 0 bases from V and 6 bases from J, with 14 bases between. Germline CDR1 MNHNS, CDR2 SASEGT. CDR3 protein: CASSEALGGWAGELFF. DNA of the CDR3: TGTGCCAGCAGTGAAGCGCTCGGGGGATGGGCCGGGGAGCTGTTTTTT.

V usage is TRBV25-1 and J usage is TRBJ2-3; 8 nucleotides line up with TRBD1. J gave up 4 bases and V 5 bases, and 2 bases lay outside the gene matches. The CDR3 totals 13 residues. CDR1 and CDR2 from the germline V gene are MGHDK and SYGVNS. DNA of the CDR3: TGTGCCAGCAGTCGACAGGGGCCAGATACGCAGTATTTT. Its protein is CASSRQGPDTQYF.

The rearrangement joins TRBV7-9 to TRBJ2-1; 10 bases map to TRBD1. J lost 7 bases, V lost 1 base, and 1 base had no gene match. Germline lookup yields CDR1 SEHNR and CDR2 FQNEAQ (reference sequence). The CDR3 is made up of 14 amino acids. The CDR3 nucleotides are TGTGCCAGCAGCTTAGGACAGGGGGCAAATGAGCAGTTCTTC. It yields the protein CASSLGQGANEQFF.

Comment on this clone: This sample includes further DNA sequences coding for the same CDR3. The genes are TRBV27 and TRBJ1-5; 9 positions match TRBD1. CDR3 length equals 18 residues. The germline V gene has CDR1 MNHEY and CDR2 SMNVEV (reference sequence). The J segment lost 0 bases and the V segment lost 9 bases, leaving 15 bases of the junction unmatched. The CDR3 is CASSVPRDRDLSNQPQHF. The CDR3 region has the DNA TGTGCCAGTAGTGTCCCCCGGGACAGGGACCTTAGCAATCAGCCCCAGCATTTT.

V gene TRBV11-2 combines with J gene TRBJ1-4; 7 bases map to TRBD1. V trimming: 5 bases; J trimming: 4 bases; junction bases outside the gene matches: 10. Per germline, CDR1 SGHAT and CDR2 FQNNGV. The CDR3 is made up of 16 amino acids. The CDR3 coding sequence is TGTGCCAGCAGCAAACAGACAGGGCGCTATAATGAAAAACTGTTTTTT. This gives the protein CASSKQTGRYNEKLFF.

The chain joins TRBV9 to TRBJ1-2, with D possibly being TRBD1 (5 bases). The CDR3 has 13 amino acids. The germline V and J ends were trimmed by 4 bases and 7 bases, with 14 bases remaining between them. In germline, CDR1 is SGDLS, CDR2 YYNGEE. The CDR3, as DNA: TGTGCCAGCAGCACTGACTCGGGGGGTGGCTACACCTTC. It is translated as CASSTDSGGGYTF.

The V and J genes are TRBV7-6 and TRBJ1-2; D is possibly TRBD1 (5 bases). Looked up from germline, CDR1 is SGHVS and CDR2 is FNYEAQ. This CDR3 comprises 16 residues. Trimming pared 5 bases from V and 3 bases from J, leaving 19 bases between. CDR3: CASSPVGVVFDYGYTF. Here the CDR3 DNA reads TGTGCCAGCAGCCCCGTAGGGGTAGTCTTCGACTATGGCTACACCTTC.

The gene calls are TRBV13 and TRBJ1-1; TRBD1 is a possible D gene (5 bases). Germline V lookup: CDR1 PRHDT, CDR2 FYEKMQ (reference sequence). This CDR3 has 13 residues. The ends were cut back, 5 bases at V and 5 bases at J, with 12 bases in the middle. CDR3 nucleotides: TGTGCCAGCAGCGGACGGACACTAACTGAAGCTTTCTTT. It is translated as CASSGRTLTEAFF.

V and J are TRBV4-3 and TRBJ2-3, with D maybe TRBD2 (5 bases). The CDR3 is 16 residues long. Trimming took off 6 bases at V and 6 bases at J, with 22 bases between the two ends. The germline gives CDR1 LGHNA, CDR2 YSLEER. Written as DNA, the CDR3 is TGCGCCAGCAGGCCCGGCCTAGCTGATCCCACGGATACGCAGTATTTT. As protein: CASRPGLADPTDTQYF.

A word on this clone: The junction departs from germline at one end; a sequencing error may be responsible. The genes are TRBV18 and TRBJ1-5; 8 nucleotides match TRBD1. The length of the CDR3 is 13 residues. Germline assignment: CDR1 KGHSH and CDR2 LQKENI. CDR3 in amino acids: CASSQDRDQPQNF. The CDR3 DNA reads TGTGCCAGCTCCCAGGACAGGGATCAGCCCCAGAATTTT.